This T cell receptor beta chain was captured by sequencing in a study of Graves' ophthalmopathy and Graves' hyperthyroidism (dated by TCRdb to the late 2010s). About the study as a whole: Hyperthyroidism was defined as stable when no progression to ophthalmopathy occurred within 18 months of follow-up. To tell Graves' ophthalmopathy apart from Graves' hyperthyroidism, and to predict which patients would progress to ophthalmopathy, the study relied on TCR beta repertoire signatures. In total, 135 blood samples were TCR-sequenced: around 42 ophthalmopathy, about 75 hyperthyroidism and about 17 hyperthyroidism-to-ophthalmopathy patients. To explore V-J signatures that distinguish ophthalmopathy from hyperthyroidism, a discovery set of about a hundred patients was enrolled, made up of over 40 with ophthalmopathy and some 56 with stable hyperthyroidism. The independent validation cohort included 18 hyperthyroidism patients plus 17 patients who later progressed from hyperthyroidism to ophthalmopathy. In a handful of hyperthyroidism patients, the T-cell repertoires found in thyroid tissue were compared with those found in blood. Following sample collection, hyperthyroidism patients were given methimazole at a starting dose of 30 mg daily, and ophthalmopathy patients were given high-dose intravenous methylprednisolone. Results and caveats for the whole study, not just this receptor: Sample size was not predetermined statistically, and investigators were not blinded to group allocation. In cross-validation, the 13-signature model distinguished ophthalmopathy from stable hyperthyroidism with less than 90% sensitivity and 81% to 82% specificity, while in the test set the corresponding values were about 80% and 75%. In validation, the model predicted ophthalmopathy progression with 55% to 71% sensitivity and around 72% specificity; some 13 predicted patients were CT-confirmed with GO in a median of approximately six months. Among expanded thyroid clonotypes with frequency above 0.001, most also showed up in blood, which suggests that blood repertoires may reflect the thyroid immune response.

Reading the germline V gene gives CDR1 KGHDR and CDR2 SFDVKD. V sheds 9 bases and J sheds 4 bases, leaving 14 bases between their ends. The CDR3 numbers 13 residues from cysteine through phenylalanine. Here the CDR3 DNA is all that survives: 39 bases in frame from base 1. Turning to this clonotype: The target of this receptor is not known. No per-base quality is available; no much larger clone lies one base away.

The hyperthyroidism patients were 18 to 65 years old and newly diagnosed, with a disease duration of less than 2 months. Patients with other autoimmune diseases, uncontrolled infections, pregnancy or lactation were excluded. Clinical symptoms, serum thyroxine, TRAb, thyroid ultrasound and orbital computed tomography formed the basis of the diagnosis. Total RNA was extracted with Trizol reagent and quality-checked on an Agilent 2100 Bioanalyzer. For repertoire sequencing, the TCR beta CDR3 regions were amplified from RNA transcripts. The first round was an RT-PCR using HTBI primers with the Qiagen OneStep RT-PCR kit, and this first round was followed by a second-round multiplex PCR, then size selection and purification. Sequencing of the libraries was carried out on an Illumina HiSeq2000 in paired-end mode with 100 bp reads. The authors processed their data as follows. SOAPnuke was used for read processing, and reads with adapters, uncalled bases, a mean Phred below 15, or no exact constant-primer or identifier match were discarded. High-quality paired reads were merged with COPE v1.2.5. Each unique nucleotide sequence was defined as a clonotype, and clonotypes were aligned to IMGT TRB V, D and J references with MiTCR v1.1. The analysis was limited to V-J combinations with a frequency above 0.0001, which together covered 99.2% of repertoires. A TCR clonal expansion and chaos score per V-J combination was defined as the ratio of F50 clonal expansion to chaos observed in the TCRdist matrix. Welch's t-statistics and random forest were used to reduce the features to 10 to 15 V-J combinations, which were then used as input to a naive Bayes classifier. Thyroid-blood repertoire similarity was quantified with the Morisita-Horn index. TCRdb itself trimmed the public reads at Q25 with fastp, ran MiXCR and retained productive beta chains. CDR3 protein duplicates are merged, each entry listing the most common genes and DNA. TCRdb assigned the V and J calls; the authors' analysis was not used. This sample has 1 million to 1.3 million distinct CDR3 sequences in its table, and less than 45% of those were observed once. Over 8.5% of the sample belongs to the ten largest clones.

This TCR was sampled from an adult man with Graves' hyperthyroidism. This chain joins TRBV24-1 to TRBJ2-5; the D region possibly corresponds to TRBD1 (5 bases align). The sequenced sample consisted of peripheral blood or thyroid tissue (not recorded which). Read as DNA, the sequence is TGTGCCACCGGCAGGGATCTGGGAGAGACCCAGTACTTC. Its protein is CATGRDLGETQYF.